This T cell receptor beta chain was recorded in a study of T cell responses to AZD1222 COVID-19 vaccine. Trimming removed 3 bases from V and 7 bases from J, with 7 bases in between. The CDR3 has 12 residues. Libraries were prepared by immunoSEQ multiplex PCR; TCRdb keeps only in-frame clonotypes and omits some of them. The repertoire includes some 170,000 clones, about 88% of them detected once, and about 1.5% sits in the top ten. This rearrangement joins TRBV12-3 or TRBV12-4 to TRBJ2-1; maybe TRBD1 (6 bases). This material consisted of peripheral blood, taken on day 0 of AZD1222 vaccination. This receptor was taken from an adult in good health. CDR3 region: CASSFTGNEQFF. In nucleotides, the CDR3 is TGTGCCAGCAGTTTCACAGGGAATGAGCAGTTCTTC.